The clone carrying this T cell receptor beta chain was counted ten times or more. The antigen remains undetermined. Per germline, CDR1 MNHEY and CDR2 SVGAGI. The CDR3 sequence is 14 residues long. J gave up 10 bases and V 6 bases, and 14 bases lay outside the gene matches. This specimen belongs to a study of spatial heterogeneity in lung cancer. Individually, TCR cDNA molecules were each labelled with a unique molecular identifier. TCRdb independently ran MiXCR on the 5' RACE reads; one entry per CDR3 protein. The repertoire consists of 75,000 or so distinct CDR3 sequences, with about 7.8% occurring once and the leading ten covering roughly 7%. Findings of the study overall: Ubiquitous expanded tumor TCRs were seen in blood more at resection than at follow-up.

Time point reported: sample taken at primary tumor resection. No cell sorting; template was whole RNA from tumor, lung tissue or PBMC. The specimen was PBMCs, collected at surgery. This clonotype was obtained from a male donor with early-stage non-small cell lung cancer. This chain uses TRBV6-5 with TRBJ1-1; 7 nucleotides agree with TRBD1. The CDR3 DNA sequence: TGTGCCAGCAGGCAACTGGGACAGCGATCCACAGCTTTCTTT. Encoded protein: CASRQLGQRSTAFF.